One and the same sample provided the 3 T cell receptor beta chains below, sequenced in a study of control samples from healthy donors and cancer patients. Libraries were prepared by immunoSEQ multiplex PCR; TCRdb keeps only in-frame clonotypes and omits some of them. The profile shows some 96,000 clones, more than 75% of them singletons. The sequenced sample was blood. These receptors were collected from a woman aged 45 to 65 in good health.

This rearrangement joins TRBV10-3 to TRBJ2-5; 10 bases are a match to TRBD2. Germline CDR1 reads ENHRY; CDR2 reads SYGVKD. The CDR3 loop spans 15 amino acids. After removal of 6 bases from V and 1 base from J, the junction contained 5 bases not matched to a gene. The CDR3: CAIRELAGSQETQYF. As DNA, the CDR3 is TGTGCCATCAGGGAACTAGCGGGATCCCAAGAGACCCAGTACTTC.

This clone has just one count. The V and J genes are TRBV7-2 and TRBJ2-1, with D unresolved. This CDR3 contains 12 residues. V was shortened by 5 bases and J by 10 bases, with 12 bases between the two germline ends. The germline V gene encodes CDR1 SGHTA and CDR2 FQGNSA. The CDR3 spells CASSISWQEQFF. The CDR3 nucleotides are TGTGCCAGCAGCATTAGTTGGCAGGAGCAGTTCTTC.

The gene calls are TRBV7-9 and TRBJ1-1; no firm D call. Germline V lookup: CDR1 SEHNR, CDR2 FQNEAQ (reference sequence). The CDR3 length is 11 residues. Trimming removed 4 bases at V and 5 bases at J, with 5 bases between. The CDR3 reads CASSWETEAFF. CDR3 coding DNA: TGTGCCAGCAGCTGGGAAACTGAAGCTTTCTTT.